Reported below is one TCR beta chain. As yet, its antigen is unknown. At one end the junction does not follow the germline gene, possibly because of a read error. Germline-derived CDR1 and CDR2 are MNHEY and SVGAGI. The CDR3 has 11 residues. This sample was taken from a study of cytomegalovirus exposure and HLA in healthy donors. Background on the study: Most genotyped donors, approximately 77% of about 430, had Caucasian-associated genetic ancestry.

60 Vbeta and 13 Jbeta primers were used in PCR. TCRdb's table, derived via immunoSEQ multiplex PCR, lists solely in-frame clones and lacks some. The table counts fewer than 250,000 clones; roughly 0.98% lies in the top ten. Study-wide findings and caveats: In a later analysis, DRB1 alleles had the most associated TCRs; HLA-C alleles the fewest. Reports indicated that the classifier achieved high specificity and sensitivity in diagnosing cytomegalovirus status. Association of fewer than 20,000 TCR beta sequences with HLA alleles was found at 0.05 false discovery rate in a later analysis.

The receptor was derived from a woman aged 25 to 39 in good health and CMV-seropositive. Specimen: PBMCs. The chain is built from TRBV6-5 and TRBJ2-3; TRBD1 agrees at 7 bases. The CDR3 coding sequence is TGTGCCAGCAGCCAAGGGGACAGCCGGGTATTT. This codes for CASSQGDSRVF.